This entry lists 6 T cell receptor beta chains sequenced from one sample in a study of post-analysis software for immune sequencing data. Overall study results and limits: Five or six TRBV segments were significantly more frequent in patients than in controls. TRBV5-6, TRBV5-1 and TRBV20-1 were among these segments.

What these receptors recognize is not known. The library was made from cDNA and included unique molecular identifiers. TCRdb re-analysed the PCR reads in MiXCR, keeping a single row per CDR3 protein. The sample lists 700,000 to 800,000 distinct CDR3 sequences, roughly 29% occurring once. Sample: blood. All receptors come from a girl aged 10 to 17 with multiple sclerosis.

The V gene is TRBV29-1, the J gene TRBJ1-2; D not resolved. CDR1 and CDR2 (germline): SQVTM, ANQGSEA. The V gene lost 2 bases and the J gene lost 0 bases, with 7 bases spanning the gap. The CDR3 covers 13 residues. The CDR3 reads CSVEWAANYGYTF. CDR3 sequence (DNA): TGCAGCGTTGAATGGGCAGCTAACTATGGCTACACCTTC.

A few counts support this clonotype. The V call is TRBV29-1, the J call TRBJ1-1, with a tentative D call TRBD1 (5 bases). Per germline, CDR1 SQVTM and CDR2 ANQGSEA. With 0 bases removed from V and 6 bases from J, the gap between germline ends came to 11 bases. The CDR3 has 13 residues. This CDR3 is CSVEEVGGAEAFF. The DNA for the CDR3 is TGCAGCGTTGAAGAAGTCGGGGGGGCTGAAGCTTTCTTT.

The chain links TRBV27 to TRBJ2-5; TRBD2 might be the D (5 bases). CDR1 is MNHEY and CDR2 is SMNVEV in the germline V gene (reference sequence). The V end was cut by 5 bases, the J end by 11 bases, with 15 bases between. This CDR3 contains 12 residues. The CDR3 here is CASSPGLDKQYF. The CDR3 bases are TGTGCCAGCAGTCCCGGACTGGATAAGCAGTACTTC.

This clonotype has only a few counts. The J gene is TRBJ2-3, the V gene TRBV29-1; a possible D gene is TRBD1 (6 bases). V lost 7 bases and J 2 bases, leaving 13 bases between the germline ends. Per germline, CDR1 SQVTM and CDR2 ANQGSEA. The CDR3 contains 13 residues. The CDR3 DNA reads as TGCAGCGCCGGGACATCACTCACAGATACGCAGTATTTT. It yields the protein CSAGTSLTDTQYF.

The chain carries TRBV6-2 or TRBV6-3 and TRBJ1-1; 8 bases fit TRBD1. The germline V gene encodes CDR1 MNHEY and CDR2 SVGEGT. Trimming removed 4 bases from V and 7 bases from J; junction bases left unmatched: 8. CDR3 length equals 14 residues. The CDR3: CASSWVPGGGEAFF. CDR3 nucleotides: TGTGCCAGCAGTTGGGTACCAGGGGGCGGTGAAGCTTTCTTT.

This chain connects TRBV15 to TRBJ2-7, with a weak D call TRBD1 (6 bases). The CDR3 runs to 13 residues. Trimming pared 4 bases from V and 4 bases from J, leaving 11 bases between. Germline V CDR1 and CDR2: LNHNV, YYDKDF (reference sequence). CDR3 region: CATSIYRAYEQYF. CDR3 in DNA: TGTGCCACCAGCATCTACAGGGCATACGAGCAGTACTTC.